This T cell receptor (beta chain) was retrieved from a study of blood T cell repertoires in COVID-19 (dated by TCRdb to the early 2020s). Regarding the research as a whole: Samples covering the acute and convalescent phases of COVID-19 were provided by collaborators in the United States, Italy and Spain. The material from the prospective study consisted of cDNA or gDNA derived from T cells, B-cell-depleted T cells, or PBMCs. Deeply sampled blood TCRbeta repertoires from subjects exposed to, actively infected with, or recovered from COVID-19 were included in the dataset. The repertoires were released in a freely available public database intended as a resource for research on the immune response to SARS-CoV-2. The samples were drawn from two sources: the first 160 participants of the ongoing ImmuneRACE study, and approximately 1,300 subjects contributed by 6 global collaborators. Nearly every sample came with metadata listing a de-identified subject ID, COVID-19 status, age in years and sex. HLA class I and class II types, where available, came from metadata supplied by the sample provider rather than from assay-based typing.

TCRbeta CDR3 regions were amplified from genomic DNA using the immunoSEQ Assay, a bias-controlled multiplex PCR. In the paper's pipeline: The number of nucleated cells in each sample was estimated by amplification of reference gene primers within the assay. Sequence reads were collapsed and filtered to measure the absolute abundance of every unique TCRbeta CDR3 rearrangement. Productive Simpson clonality was computed per sample as the square root of Simpson's diversity index over productive rearrangements. Held by TCRdb, this immuneACCESS table contains in-frame sequences only and omits some clones. Under half of the omission traces to an unresolved V gene where checked; the cause of the rest is unknown. Clone size and the V and J calls come from that table; the DNA yielded D and trimming. The sample records tens of thousands of clones, 85% of which are singletons. The ten largest make up roughly 37% of the sample.

This clone has a handful of counts. It has no known antigen specificity. No base quality information exists; no much larger clone differs at one position. At the junction V is shortened by 4 bases and J by 10 bases, with 8 bases in between. CDR1 and CDR2 (LNHDA, SQIVND) derive from the germline V gene (reference sequence). The CDR3 measures 11 amino acids from cysteine to phenylalanine. Only CDR3 DNA remains: 33 bases, in frame from the first base. Study-level results and caveats: How much clinical and demographic metadata was included differed by source and by participant, and the metadata was provided uncurated.

Each collaborating institution followed its own protocols to collect whole blood in K2EDTA tubes. For TCRbeta analysis, collaborators shipped samples as frozen whole blood, isolated PBMCs, or DNA extracted from either of those sample types. This receptor was identified in an elderly man with acute or convalescent COVID-19. The V gene is TRBV19 and the J gene is TRBJ1-3, with the D gene not confidently named. The sample taken for sequencing was peripheral blood. The encoded CDR3 is CASSSASTIYF. The sequenced DNA is TGTGCCAGTAGTAGTGCCAGTACCATATATTTT.